This TCR beta chain was sequenced in a study of shared clonotypes between healthy human individuals. About this clone itself: Its target is not known.

Sequencing was performed with immunoSEQ multiplex PCR; in TCRdb, only in-frame clones are kept and a portion is missing. The sample gives around 560,000 clones, approximately 95% of which show up once; about 0.11% is in the top ten. From germline, CDR1 is MNHNY and CDR2 SVGAGI (reference sequence). The ends were cut back, 6 bases at V and 5 bases at J, with 11 bases in the middle. The CDR3 extends over 12 amino acids. Study observations and caveats: Sharing across four donors was highest in naive CD4 (around 5%) and lowest in memory CD8 (approximately 0.4%). Among non-shared clonotypes, generation probabilities were lower than among those shared by all four donors. Expectations were that clonotype sharing among donors would be affected by sequencing depth. Tissues were not sampled, only blood, and their repertoires likely differ.

It was CD45RO-negative cells, positively selected for CCR7, that made up naive CD8 cells, with terminally differentiated effector memory CD45RA+ cells excluded. The sample was naive CD8+ T cells sorted from blood. The TCR originated in a woman aged 25 to 45 in good health. V is TRBV6-6 and J is TRBJ2-7; possibly TRBD2 for D (5 bases). The CDR3 loop is CASRAGIHEQYF. DNA of the CDR3: TGTGCCAGCAGGGCCGGGATCCACGAGCAGTACTTC.